The rows below give T cell receptor beta chains drawn from one sample of a study of technical replicates of blood from a few donors. Data came from immunoSEQ multiplex PCR; TCRdb stores just in-frame clones and leaves some out. Among about 81,000 clones listed, approximately 97% were seen once. Material for sequencing was T cells isolated from PBMCs. Receptors were obtained from a human donor in good health. CDR3s include the opening cysteine and the closing phenylalanine or tryptophan. The order of the fields is V gene, D gene, CDR3 protein. A D gene is named only where the DNA matches it firmly.

>TRBV25-1|TRBD2
CASSGSLAGGGYEQYF
>TRBV2|TRBD1
CATMGQGIYGYTF
>TRBV2|TRBD1
CASNLGQGSTDTQYF
>TRBV19|TRBD1
CASSNYRQGRFGAFF
>TRBV9|TRBD1
CASSPRQGMNTEAFF
>TRBV7-8|TRBD1
CASSSWDSSYEQYF
>TRBV7-6|TRBD1
CASSSTGEDSPLHF
>TRBV2|TRBD2
CASTAPLAGVELFF
>TRBV7-9|TRBD1
CASRPVDRGFYEQYF
>TRBV11-2|TRBD1
CASSSGQGIYGYTF
>TRBV7-2|NA
CASSLERRFYEQYF
>TRBV9|NA
CASSVGGNTGELFF
>TRBV27|TRBD2
CASSWGGSSYNEQFF
>TRBV6-5|NA
CASSYRGFGTDTQYF
>TRBV19|NA
CASSLIVSGNQPQHF
>TRBV6-4|TRBD2
CASSTRSGDYNEQFF
>TRBV29-1|TRBD1
CSVADRGYEQYF
>TRBV6-5|TRBD2
CASKGGGVNTGELFF
>TRBV10-2|TRBD2
CASSEITSGAYEQYF
>TRBV2|NA
CASSGRDTIYF
>TRBV30|TRBD1
CAWRTGSTYEQYF
>TRBV9|TRBD1
CASSGQGNTEAFF
>TRBV7-6|NA
CASSLGQTLDIQYF
>TRBV27|TRBD1
CASSSYAGQWSNQPQHF
>TRBV7-9|TRBD2
CASSPTVAGRSYEQYF
>TRBV6-6|NA
CASSLAGLAKNIQYF
>TRBV19|NA
CASTVGRNTEAFF
>TRBV7-2|NA
CASSLYGTQYF
>TRBV28|TRBD1
CASSYQGALTGNTIYF
>TRBV28|NA
CASSLGLQYGADTQYF
>TRBV28|NA
CASSVLVWTDDKGIYGYTF
>TRBV6-5|TRBD1
CASSYHRQGSEKLFF
>TRBV7-2|TRBD2
CASSLTSGTYNEQFF
>TRBV5-6|NA
CASSPWTDLYEQYF
>TRBV2|NA
CASSVQVARYGYTF
>TRBV6-5|TRBD2
CASSYSDWTSGEQFF
>TRBV7-2|NA
CASSFSSGTPTDTQYF
>TRBV4-1|NA
CASSQAGLLAKNIQYF
>TRBV6-5|TRBD1
CASSYSRGSNYGYTF
>TRBV18|NA
CASSPLRGSYQPQHF
>TRBV9|TRBD1
CASSRQGGTSYEQYF
>TRBV5-1|TRBD1
CATRTGGTKSTGELFF
>TRBV5-1|TRBD1
CASSWTGRTEAFF
>TRBV6-4|TRBD2
CASSDIAGAYNEQFF
>TRBV7-8|NA
CASSQHQGTFSNQPQHF
>TRBV27|NA
CASSFSGGHTEAFF
>TRBV6-6|TRBD1
CASSDRVGEKLFF
>TRBV30|TRBD2
CAWGSGPNTGELFF
>TRBV4-1|NA
CASSHRDFSSNEQFF